These T cell receptor beta chains were read from a single sample in a study of blood T cells in healthy people across ages. A single record per CDR3 protein comes from TCRdb applying MiXCR to the 5' RACE reads. Seen here are roughly 500,000 distinct CDR3 sequences, 25% to 30% observed once, and the top ten hold approximately 17%. Sequencing used blood. These receptors were taken from a woman between 65 and 79 years old in good health. Each CDR3 is given with its conserved first and last residue. A D gene is named only where the DNA matches it firmly. Only some rows state a clone size, as once, few, many or a class for expanded clones.

j_call cdr3_length v_call d_call clone_size cdr3_aa cdr3_nt
TRBJ1-1 14 TRBV29-1 TRBD1 NA CSGQGGGSNAEAFF TGCAGTGGACAGGGAGGAGGATCGAACGCTGAAGCTTTCTTT
TRBJ2-1 17 TRBV4-2 TRBD2 few CASSQEGGAGGRTEQFF TGTGCCAGCAGCCAAGAAGGGGGAGCGGGGGGAAGGACGGAGCAGTTCTTC
TRBJ1-2 14 TRBV7-2 NA NA CASSFNSFSGGYTF TGTGCCAGCAGCTTTAACAGCTTTAGTGGCGGCTACACCTTC
TRBJ1-6 14 TRBV20-1 NA few CSVRWGSADSPLHF TGCAGTGTGAGATGGGGGTCGGCTGATTCACCCCTCCACTTT
TRBJ2-1 19 TRBV4-1 TRBD2 NA CASSQDFGGLAGGRNEQFF TGCGCCAGCAGCCAAGATTTCGGGGGACTAGCGGGGGGAAGGAATGAGCAGTTCTTC
TRBJ2-5 14 TRBV7-2 NA NA CASAGGGIQETQYF TGTGCCAGCGCCGGGGGAGGAATCCAAGAGACCCAGTACTTC
TRBJ1-2 12 TRBV5-1 TRBD1 few CASSLEGAGYTF TGCGCCAGCAGCTTGGAGGGGGCTGGCTACACCTTC
TRBJ1-2 13 TRBV7-2 TRBD1 once CASSQSGGFGYTF TGTGCCAGCAGCCAATCAGGGGGCTTTGGCTACACCTTC
TRBJ2-4 16 TRBV14 NA few CASSQGLHIAKNIQYF TGTGCCAGCAGCCAAGGACTTCATATAGCCAAAAACATTCAGTACTTC
TRBJ2-5 14 TRBV29-1 NA NA CSVAGYRAGGTQYF TGCAGCGTGGCCGGCTACAGGGCGGGTGGGACCCAGTACTTC
TRBJ2-7 14 TRBV12-3/TRBV12-4 NA NA CASSSSQGRYEQYF TGTGCCAGCAGTTCCTCACAGGGCAGGTACGAGCAGTACTTC
TRBJ1-4 15 TRBV24-1 NA NA CATSDSSTTNEKLFF TGTGCCACCAGTGACTCAAGCACAACTAATGAAAAACTGTTTTTT
TRBJ1-4 13 TRBV2 NA NA CASRGTAGEKLFF TGTGCCAGCAGAGGAACGGCGGGAGAAAAACTGTTTTTT
TRBJ2-6 14 TRBV30 NA few CVGQSLSGANVLTF TGTGTGGGTCAGAGCCTCTCTGGGGCCAACGTCCTGACTTTC
TRBJ2-5 13 TRBV30 NA NA CAWSVNLQETQYF TGTGCCTGGAGTGTAAACTTACAAGAGACCCAGTACTTC
TRBJ2-5 14 TRBV2 NA few CASSEITAQETQYF TGTGCCAGCAGTGAAATAACAGCCCAAGAGACCCAGTACTTC
TRBJ2-5 11 TRBV3-1 NA few CASSLGAAQYF TGTGCCAGCAGCCTCGGGGCTGCCCAGTACTTC
TRBJ1-1 15 TRBV6-2/TRBV6-3 NA few CASSYRRGGATEAFF TGTGCCAGCAGTTACAGGAGAGGTGGGGCCACTGAAGCTTTCTTT
TRBJ2-5 16 TRBV20-1 TRBD2 NA CSAKTTGAGPKETQYF TGCAGTGCCAAAACCACTGGAGCGGGACCCAAAGAGACCCAGTACTTC
TRBJ1-1 14 TRBV6-6 NA NA CASSYPTGNTEAFF TGTGCCAGCAGTTACCCAACAGGTAACACTGAAGCTTTCTTT
TRBJ1-1 15 TRBV6-1 TRBD1 few CASSESQGDYTEAFF TGTGCCAGCAGTGAAAGCCAGGGGGACTACACTGAAGCTTTCTTT
TRBJ2-7 16 TRBV27 TRBD2 NA CASSFSAGGGTYEQYF TGTGCCAGCAGTTTTTCGGCCGGGGGAGGGACCTACGAGCAGTACTTC
TRBJ2-2 15 TRBV20-1 NA NA CSARGRGGNTGELFF TGCAGTGCCCGAGGCAGGGGTGGTAACACCGGGGAGCTGTTTTTT
TRBJ1-4 15 TRBV7-9 NA few CASSLRRTNNEKLFF TGTGCCAGCAGCCTGAGACGGACAAATAATGAAAAACTGTTTTTT
TRBJ2-3 12 TRBV24-1 NA NA CATSPPGDTQYF TGTGCCACTTCTCCCCCGGGGGATACGCAGTATTTT
TRBJ1-1 13 TRBV5-1 NA few CAKMATIKPEAFF TGCGCCAAAATGGCCACCATCAAGCCCGAAGCTTTCTTT
TRBJ1-5 14 TRBV7-2 NA NA CASSPLGSFGPQHF TGTGCCAGCAGCCCCTTAGGCTCCTTCGGGCCCCAGCATTTT
TRBJ2-2 16 TRBV7-3 NA NA CASSPLIAQNTGELFF TGTGCCAGCAGCCCCCTTATAGCCCAGAACACCGGGGAGCTGTTTTTT
TRBJ2-1 16 TRBV5-4 TRBD1 many CASSLGTGSTYNEQFF TGTGCCAGCAGCTTGGGGACAGGAAGCACCTACAATGAGCAGTTCTTC
TRBJ2-5 15 TRBV7-3 TRBD2 NA CASSPHLAGQETQYF TGTGCCAGCAGCCCGCATTTAGCGGGACAAGAGACCCAGTACTTC
TRBJ2-3 14 TRBV7-8 NA NA CASSLVVASDTQYF TGTGCCAGCAGCTTAGTCGTCGCTTCAGATACGCAGTATTTT
TRBJ2-5 14 TRBV12-3/TRBV12-4 NA NA CASSLEAGSETQYF TGTGCCAGCAGTTTAGAAGCAGGGTCAGAGACCCAGTACTTC
TRBJ2-7 15 TRBV20-1 NA few CSARAPGGAVYEQYF TGCAGTGCTAGAGCTCCCGGGGGCGCAGTATACGAGCAGTACTTC
TRBJ1-1 15 TRBV28 TRBD1 once CASSLPTGGRTEAFF TGTGCCAGCAGTCTCCCTACAGGGGGAAGGACTGAAGCTTTCTTT
TRBJ2-7 16 TRBV5-1 TRBD1 few CASSLSSGQGINEQYF TGCGCCAGCAGCTTGAGTTCGGGACAGGGGATTAACGAGCAGTACTTC
TRBJ2-5 15 TRBV7-6 TRBD1 NA CASSLGTGVRETQYF TGTGCCAGCAGCTTGGGGACAGGAGTTCGAGAGACCCAGTACTTC
TRBJ1-6 12 TRBV6-6 NA NA CASRSDVLALHF TGTGCCAGCAGGAGCGATGTTCTAGCCCTCCACTTT
TRBJ2-5 15 TRBV9 TRBD2 NA CASSLTTSGAETQYF TGTGCCAGCAGTCTCACGACTAGCGGGGCAGAGACCCAGTACTTC
TRBJ1-4 16 TRBV9 TRBD1 NA CASSVGTGTNNEKLFF TGTGCCAGCAGCGTCGGGACAGGGACTAATAATGAAAAACTGTTTTTT
TRBJ2-1 15 TRBV5-1 NA NA CASSPDSGVLSEQFF TGCGCCAGCAGCCCGGACAGCGGGGTCCTTAGTGAGCAGTTCTTC
TRBJ1-4 15 TRBV9 TRBD1 few CASSASTGTNEKLFF TGTGCCAGCAGCGCCTCGACAGGGACTAATGAAAAACTGTTTTTT
TRBJ2-1 12 TRBV28 NA NA CASSSKPIGQFF TGTGCCAGCAGTTCCAAACCAATCGGGCAGTTCTTC
TRBJ2-6 16 TRBV7-8 NA few CASTQTGGAGANVLTF TGTGCCAGCACCCAAACAGGAGGGGCTGGGGCCAACGTCCTGACTTTC